This passage covers 25 T cell receptor beta chains from one sample sequenced in a study of vaccination effects on CD4 cells after COVID-19. Ahead of sequencing, the ViraFEST assay grew antigen-specific CD4+ T cells using viral peptide pools. With more than 9 days of culture completed, CD4+ T cells were isolated. Vaccinated recipients, who were negative for nucleocapsid antibodies, had no history of SARS-CoV-2 infection. Sequencing used immunoSEQ multiplex PCR; TCRdb keeps in-frame clones, though not all of them. The sample lists 68,000 or so clones; about 80% were seen once. Their recognized antigens are unknown. Specimen: CD4+ T cells from PBMCs cultured with SARS-CoV-2 spike peptides, collected before COVID-19 vaccination. These receptors originate from a human donor who received a COVID-19 vaccine.

This sequence joins TRBV6-2 or TRBV6-3 and TRBJ2-5, with a possible D match to TRBD1 (5 bases). The CDR3 is 14 amino acids. Trimming shortened V by 6 bases and J by 6 bases, and 17 bases separated the two germline ends. Germline values: CDR1 MNHEY, CDR2 SVGEGT. This CDR3 reads CASSSNRGAKTQYF. CDR3 nucleotide sequence: TGTGCCAGCAGCTCGAATAGGGGCGCGAAGACCCAGTACTTC.

The chain links TRBV28 to TRBJ1-5; D is possibly TRBD1 (5 bases). Germline lookup yields CDR1 MDHEN and CDR2 SYDVKM. With 6 bases removed from V and 4 bases from J, the gap between germline ends came to 19 bases. This CDR3 contains 16 residues. The CDR3 region is CASSIPRGVGNQPQHF. The CDR3 DNA is TGTGCCAGCAGCATTCCCCGGGGGGTAGGGAATCAGCCCCAGCATTTT.

The CDR3 coding sequence is TGTGCCAGCGGGGACGTTGATTCACCCCTCCACTTT. Translation: CASGDVDSPLHF. The chain links TRBV6-5 to TRBJ1-6, with a possible D match to TRBD1 (5 bases). Trimming left V 8 bases short and J 8 bases short, with 10 bases between. This CDR3 has 12 residues. Germline V gene data show CDR1 as MNHEY and CDR2 as SVGAGI.

The CDR3 bases are TGTGCCAGCAGTTTTCTCTATGGCTACACCTTC. Amino acid sequence: CASSFLYGYTF. V and J are TRBV12-3 or TRBV12-4 and TRBJ1-2, with unresolved D. V lost 3 bases, J lost 4 bases, and 3 bases lay in between. This CDR3 spans 11 amino acids.

The chain links TRBV7-3 to TRBJ2-1; D gene uncertain. From germline, CDR1 is SGHTA and CDR2 FQGTGA. The length of the CDR3 is 15 residues. Trimming stripped 3 bases from V and 5 bases from J, with 14 bases between. The CDR3 loop reads CASSFQRASNNEQFF. In nucleotides, the CDR3 is TGTGCCAGCAGCTTCCAACGGGCCTCTAACAATGAGCAGTTCTTC.

The chain carries TRBV18 and TRBJ1-6; no clear D gene. Germline lookup yields CDR1 KGHSH and CDR2 LQKENI. This CDR3 region has 14 residues. V was shortened by 2 bases and J by 6 bases, with 8 bases between the two germline ends. CDR3 residues: CASSPGSSNSPLHF. The CDR3 nucleotides read TGTGCCAGCTCACCAGGTTCTTCTAATTCACCCCTCCACTTT.

The rearrangement links TRBV29-1 to TRBJ2-1; D tentatively reads TRBD1 or TRBD2 (7 bases each). The CDR3 is 17 amino acids. Between the trimmed V and J ends, which lost 5 bases and 0 bases, there was a span of 20 bases. Germline loops: CDR1 SQVTM, CDR2 ANQGSEA. CDR3: CSVPAYRGGSSYNEQFF. CDR3 nucleotides: TGCAGCGTTCCCGCATACAGGGGCGGGAGCTCCTACAATGAGCAGTTCTTC.

The chain joins TRBV28 to TRBJ1-5, with a weak D call TRBD1 (5 bases). V was clipped by 1 base and J by 6 bases, with 13 bases between them. CDR3 length equals 15 residues. Germline values: CDR1 MDHEN, CDR2 SYDVKM. This chain's CDR3 is CASSLSGPGGQPQHF. CDR3 DNA: TGTGCCAGCAGTTTATCGGGGCCCGGCGGTCAGCCCCAGCATTTT.

V usage is TRBV2 and J usage is TRBJ1-5; a weak D match, TRBD1 (5 bases). The V gene lost 6 bases and the J gene lost 4 bases, with 10 bases spanning the gap. Germline CDR1 SNHLY, CDR2 FYNNEI. The CDR3 is 13 amino acids. In nucleotides, the CDR3 is TGTGCCAGCAGGCAGGGACTAAATCAGCCCCAGCATTTT. Its protein product is CASRQGLNQPQHF.

This clone showed up just once. V gene TRBV7-2 combines with J gene TRBJ2-5; 10 positions match TRBD2. The CDR3 has 15 residues. After removal of 4 bases from V and 3 bases from J, the junction contained 5 bases not matched to a gene. The germline V gene has CDR1 SGHTA and CDR2 FQGNSA. CDR3 sequence: CASSSQLAGKETQYF. In DNA form, the CDR3 reads TGTGCCAGCAGCTCCCAACTAGCGGGAAAAGAGACCCAGTACTTC.

This chain uses TRBV4-1 with TRBJ1-1; 12 bases line up with TRBD1. CDR1 MGHRA and CDR2 YSYEKL come from the germline V gene. The ends lost 6 bases at V and 7 bases at J; junction bases unmatched: 9. This CDR3 spans 15 amino acids. The CDR3: CASSVWDRGQGEAFF. DNA for the CDR3: TGCGCCAGCAGTGTTTGGGACAGGGGGCAAGGTGAAGCTTTCTTT.

V and J are TRBV6-5 and TRBJ2-5; TRBD2 might be the D (5 bases). Germline V gene sequence: CDR1 MNHEY, CDR2 SVGAGI. V lost 5 bases to trimming and J lost 5 bases, with 18 bases between them. CDR3 length equals 15 residues. The CDR3 DNA follows: TGTGCCAGCAGTCACGCGGGCGAGAGGAGCGAGACCCAGTACTTC. Amino acids: CASSHAGERSETQYF.

V and J are TRBV5-1 and TRBJ2-5; 7 nucleotides match TRBD2. This CDR3 has 16 amino acids. Germline loops: CDR1 SGHRS, CDR2 YFSETQ. V lost 4 bases, J lost 5 bases, and 14 bases stayed unmatched. The CDR3 DNA reads as TGCGCCAGCAGCCCGGCCCCAACACTAGCGATGGAGACCCAGTACTTC. It is translated as CASSPAPTLAMETQYF.

The V gene is TRBV12-5, the J gene TRBJ2-5; either TRBD1 or TRBD2 may fit D (5 bases each). The ends were cut back, 7 bases at V and 0 bases at J, with 15 bases in the middle. The CDR3 has 15 residues. The germline V gene has CDR1 LGHNT and CDR2 FRNRAP. The CDR3 DNA sequence: TGTGCTAGTGCTCCGGGACGACACAACCAAGAGACCCAGTACTTC. Protein: CASAPGRHNQETQYF.

The gene calls are TRBV3-1 (or the pseudogene TRBV3-2) and TRBJ2-3; no firm D call. The CDR3 contains 14 residues. Germline-derived CDR1 and CDR2 are LGHDT and YNNKEL (reference sequence). Trimming shortened V by 0 bases and J by 5 bases, and 9 bases separated the two germline ends. The CDR3 region is CASSQDFQRDTQYF. The CDR3 DNA is TGTGCCAGCAGCCAAGATTTCCAGCGAGATACGCAGTATTTT.

V and J are TRBV10-2 and TRBJ2-3; 10 bases are shared with TRBD2. V shed 7 bases and J 4 bases; nucleotides not matched to a gene: 8. Germline V gives CDR1 WSHSY, CDR2 SAAADI. The CDR3 spans 15 residues. CDR3 loop: CASNPRLAGADTQYF. CDR3 DNA: TGCGCCAGCAATCCGCGACTAGCGGGCGCAGATACGCAGTATTTT.

This clone was seen a few times. The chain is built from TRBV14 and TRBJ2-2, with 9 positions matching TRBD1. The V gene end was trimmed by 3 bases and the J gene end by 5 bases; junction bases not matched to a gene: 10. This CDR3 contains 17 residues. The germline gives CDR1 SGHDN, CDR2 FVKESK. CDR3 loop: CASSHGLWTGVTGELFF. Here the CDR3 DNA reads TGTGCCAGCAGCCACGGACTATGGACAGGGGTGACCGGGGAGCTGTTTTTT.

The DNA for the CDR3 is TGTGCCAGCAGTCAGCAGGGATACGAGCAGTACGTC. Translating gives CASSQQGYEQYV. V and J are TRBV6-2 or TRBV6-3 and TRBJ2-7; TRBD1 is a possible D gene (5 bases). Germline CDR1 and CDR2: MNHEY and SVGEGT. The V end was cut by 5 bases, the J end by 4 bases, with 9 bases between. CDR3 length equals 12 residues.

This clone turned up a few times. The V gene is TRBV18, the J gene TRBJ1-1, with TRBD1 as a possible D gene (6 bases). The CDR3 is 14 amino acids. Germline V gives CDR1 KGHSH, CDR2 LQKENI. V lost 1 base and J 2 bases, leaving 8 bases between the germline ends. CDR3 sequence: CASSPRTANTEAFF. The CDR3 DNA follows: TGTGCCAGCTCACCACGGACAGCAAACACTGAAGCTTTCTTT.

The chain couples TRBV5-1 to TRBJ2-1, with a tentative D call TRBD2 (6 bases). Germline lookup yields CDR1 SGHRS and CDR2 YFSETQ. V gave up 1 base and J gave up 8 bases, with 16 bases separating them. CDR3 length: 15 amino acids. Written as DNA, the CDR3 is TGCGCCAGCAGCTTGCCTGGGACTTATTACGATGAGCAGTTCTTC. It translates to CASSLPGTYYDEQFF. Together with reference TRBV5-1 and TRBJ2-1, the CDR3 gives the full variable domain: KAGVTQTPRYLIKTRGQQVTLSCSPISGHRSVSWYQQTPGQGLQFLFEYFSETQRNKGNFPGRFSGRQFSNSRSEMNVSTLELGDSALYLCASSLPGTYYDEQFFGPGTRLTVL.

The genes are TRBV9 and TRBJ1-2, with D maybe TRBD1 (5 bases). Germline V CDR1 and CDR2: SGDLS, YYNGEE. V was pared by 0 bases and J by 4 bases, with 10 bases between. The CDR3 runs 14 residues. The CDR3, as DNA: TGTGCCAGCAGCGTAGAAGGCAGGGCCTATGGCTACACCTTC. It encodes CASSVEGRAYGYTF.

The V call is TRBV28, the J call TRBJ2-7, with D maybe TRBD2 (5 bases). V lost 2 bases, J lost 4 bases, and 12 bases lay in between. The CDR3 spans 14 residues. The germline CDR1 and CDR2 sequences are MDHEN and SYDVKM. CDR3 in DNA: TGTGCCAGCAGTTTACAAGATGGGGAGTACGAGCAGTACGTC. The encoded protein is CASSLQDGEYEQYV.

This sequence joins TRBV21-1 and TRBJ2-2; the tabulated D call, TRBD1, remains unverified against the DNA. TRBV21-1 is flagged as a pseudogene. The CDR3 totals 14 residues. CDR3 amino acids: CASSSRGRAGELFF. In DNA form, the CDR3 reads TGTGCCAGCAGCTCCAGGGGTAGGGCCGGGGAGCTGTTTTTT.

This chain links TRBV19 with TRBJ2-5, with 8 nucleotides matching TRBD1. CDR1 and CDR2 (germline): LNHDA, SQIVND (reference sequence). Trimming removed 7 bases from V and 5 bases from J; junction bases left unmatched: 9. The CDR3 consists of 14 residues. Written as DNA, the CDR3 is TGTGCCAGTAAGCCCCCAGGGGGCATTGAGACCCAGTACTTC. This translates into CASKPPGGIETQYF.

This clone was found once. Other DNA sequences from this sample encode an identical CDR3 as well. The chain has TRBV4-1 and TRBJ2-5; D is unclear. The CDR3 runs 13 residues. V lost 1 base, J lost 5 bases, and 8 bases lay in between. Germline CDR1 MGHRA, CDR2 YSYEKL. The CDR3 spells CASSQAPRETQYF. The CDR3 nucleotides read TGCGCCAGCAGCCAAGCCCCAAGGGAGACCCAGTACTTC.